The clone carrying this TCR beta chain was detected ten times or more. Its antigen is unidentified. This entry comes from a study of T cells in Graves' hyperthyroidism and ophthalmopathy. Study results and caveats: Also found in blood were most expanded thyroid clonotypes above 0.001.

Active moderate-to-severe ophthalmopathy, Clinical Activity Score at least 3, NOSPECS at least 4, under 3 months' duration. In making diagnoses, clinical symptoms, serum thyroxine and TRAb, thyroid ultrasound and orbital computed tomography were all used. From roughly 9.2 ml of fresh peripheral blood, PBMCs were isolated. Researchers amplified the TCR beta CDR3 regions from RNA transcripts. TCR CDR3 regions were first amplified by RT-PCR with HTBI primers. TCRdb reprocessed the multiplex PCR reads with MiXCR, giving one entry per CDR3 protein. The table includes approximately 520,000 distinct CDR3 sequences, around 22% detected once. The V gene end was trimmed by 4 bases and the J gene end by 3 bases; junction bases not matched to a gene: 3. The CDR3 loop spans 14 amino acids.

Specimen: blood. This receptor was identified in a woman in her twenties or thirties with Graves' ophthalmopathy. V is TRBV12-3 or TRBV12-4 and J is TRBJ2-5; 9 positions agree with TRBD2. CDR3 amino acids: CASSSSGVKETQYF. In DNA, the CDR3 is TGTGCCAGCAGTTCTAGCGGGGTTAAAGAGACCCAGTACTTC.